This entry is about one T cell receptor beta chain. The antigen is undetermined. V dropped 4 bases and J dropped 5; count of bases not matched to a gene: 14. CDR3 length: 16 amino acids. The germline V gene has CDR1 SGDLS and CDR2 YYNGEE. The repertoire was sequenced with immunoSEQ multiplex PCR; TCRdb's copy has only in-frame clones and lacks some. The table records some 100,000 clones, 90% of them present only once. These data come from a study of OX40 agonist ivuxolimab in advanced cancers. Across the study: While on treatment, patients had intravenous ivuxolimab at 0.01 to 10 mg/kg every 2 weeks. The dose-escalation cohort was approximately 81% male, with a mean age of around 60 years, ranging about 23 to 80.

Findings of the study overall: Antigen specificity was not determined for the expanded peripheral T cells. Among T cells, CD8+ cells averaged more expanded clones than CD4+ cells.

The source was CD4+ or CD8+ T cells sorted from blood, collected in a trial of the OX40 agonist ivuxolimab. This receptor was identified in an adult with an advanced solid tumor such as melanoma, head and neck, liver or kidney cancer. The rearrangement uses TRBV9 and TRBJ2-5; 7 bases are shared with TRBD2. The CDR3 spells CASSLVGGSVRETQYF. Here the CDR3 DNA reads TGTGCCAGCAGCCTAGTAGGCGGGAGCGTTAGGGAGACCCAGTACTTC. Looking up the rest from reference TRBV9 and TRBJ2-5 gives the full variable domain: DSGVTQTPKHLITATGQRVTLRCSPRSGDLSVYWYQQSLDQGLQFLIQYYNGEERAKGNILERFSAQQFPDLHSELNLSSLELGDSALYFCASSLVGGSVRETQYFGPGTRLLVL.